The T cell receptor beta chain under discussion was sequenced for a study of cytomegalovirus exposure and HLA in healthy donors. The wider study: Findings of an earlier analysis included under 140 million unique TCR beta sequences from 200 million or so T cells. Study-wide findings and caveats: V- and J-gene trimming of TCR beta was linked (in a later analysis) to a missense DCLRE1C variant.

13 Jbeta primers and 60 Vbeta primers were used for the PCR. Assay: immunoSEQ multiplex PCR; the TCRdb copy retains only in-frame clones and omits some. The sample includes more than 65,000 clones, around 76% seen only once; the top ten take 5.9%. Germline values: CDR1 SGDLS, CDR2 YYNGEE. Trimming stripped 4 bases from V and 7 bases from J, with 15 bases between. The CDR3 spans 14 residues. This cohort consisted of healthy bone marrow donors. With respect to this clone: What it binds is unknown.

The sequenced sample consisted of PBMCs. J is TRBJ1-5 and V is TRBV9; D unclear. This clonotype was obtained from a man between 18 and 35 years old in good health and CMV-seropositive. The CDR3 DNA reads as TGTGCCAGCAGCCCCAGGCTCGGGGAGCAGCCCCAGCATTTT. This sequence encodes CASSPRLGEQPQHF.